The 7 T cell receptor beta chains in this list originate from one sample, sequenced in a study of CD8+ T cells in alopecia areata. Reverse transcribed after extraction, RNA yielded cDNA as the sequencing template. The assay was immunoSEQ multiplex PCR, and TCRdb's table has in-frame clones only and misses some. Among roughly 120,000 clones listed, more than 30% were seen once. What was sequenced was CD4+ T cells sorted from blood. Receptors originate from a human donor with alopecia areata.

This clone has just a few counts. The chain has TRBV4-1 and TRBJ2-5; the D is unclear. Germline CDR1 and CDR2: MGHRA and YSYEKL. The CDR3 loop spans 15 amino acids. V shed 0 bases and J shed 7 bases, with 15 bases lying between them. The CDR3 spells CASSQDSSLSRTQYF. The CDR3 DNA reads TGCGCCAGCAGCCAAGATAGTAGTCTTTCAAGGACCCAGTACTTC.

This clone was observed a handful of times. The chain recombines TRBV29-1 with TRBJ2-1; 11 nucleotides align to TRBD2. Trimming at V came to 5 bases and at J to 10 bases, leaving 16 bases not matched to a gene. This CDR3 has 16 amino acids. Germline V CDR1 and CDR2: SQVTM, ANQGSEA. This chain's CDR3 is CSVNLGTSGTMTEQFF. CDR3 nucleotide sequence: TGCAGCGTTAACCTCGGGACTAGCGGTACAATGACGGAGCAGTTCTTC.

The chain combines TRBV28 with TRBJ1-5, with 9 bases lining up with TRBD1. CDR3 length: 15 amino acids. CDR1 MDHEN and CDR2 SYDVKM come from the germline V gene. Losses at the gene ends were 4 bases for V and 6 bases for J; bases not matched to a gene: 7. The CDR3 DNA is TGTGCCAGCAGTTCGCCGGGACAGGGAACTCAGCCCCAGCATTTT. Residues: CASSSPGQGTQPQHF.

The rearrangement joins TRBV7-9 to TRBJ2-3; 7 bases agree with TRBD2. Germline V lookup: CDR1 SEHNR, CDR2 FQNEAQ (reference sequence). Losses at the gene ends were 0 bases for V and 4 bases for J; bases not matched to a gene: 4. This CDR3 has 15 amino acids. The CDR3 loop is CASSLASGIADTQYF. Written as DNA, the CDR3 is TGTGCCAGCAGCTTAGCGAGCGGGATCGCAGATACGCAGTATTTT.

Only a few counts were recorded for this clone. The CDR3 DNA reads TGCAGCGGTCTAGCGGGGTCTCGGAATGAGCAGTTCTTC. Its translation is CSGLAGSRNEQFF. The J gene is TRBJ2-1, the V gene TRBV29-1; 9 bases are shared with TRBD2. Germline V lookup: CDR1 SQVTM, CDR2 ANQGSEA. With V trimmed by 7 bases and J by 7 bases, 8 bases remained unmatched. The CDR3 covers 13 residues.

CDR3 nucleotide sequence: TGTGCCAGCAGCTATATCAGCGGGGGGCTGCAGGGGCAGTACTTC. Its protein product is CASSYISGGLQGQYF. The chain joins TRBV27 to TRBJ2-7; 9 bases are a match to TRBD2. Losses at the gene ends were 6 bases for V and 9 bases for J; bases not matched to a gene: 15. The CDR3 has 15 residues. Germline CDR1 reads MNHEY; CDR2 reads SMNVEV (reference sequence).

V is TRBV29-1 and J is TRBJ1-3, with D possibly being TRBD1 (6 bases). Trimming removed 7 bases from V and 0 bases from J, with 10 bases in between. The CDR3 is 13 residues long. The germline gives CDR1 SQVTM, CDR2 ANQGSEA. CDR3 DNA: TGCAGCGGCAGGGGCGGCTCTGGAAACACCATATATTTT. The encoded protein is CSGRGGSGNTIYF.